What follows describes a single T cell receptor (beta chain). Its antigen is still unknown. No clone much larger than this one lies a single base away; base qualities are absent. This specimen's time point label, interpreted: pretreatment peripheral blood. The cohort comprised fewer than 35 patients with locally advanced or metastatic urothelial carcinoma treated at Memorial Sloan Kettering on a trial protocol. Peripheral blood mononuclear cells were collected pretreatment and during treatment, at between 1 and 8 total time points per patient. The Qiagen DNeasy Blood extraction kit was used to purify genomic DNA from total PBMCs and tumor samples. PBMCs were collected pretreatment and during treatment, and were isolated and stored as previously described. Synthetic TCR analog templates were spiked into each PCR so that absolute template abundance could be estimated from read counts. The immunoSEQ assay was used to amplify TCRbeta CDR3 regions from genomic DNA with bias-controlled V and J gene primers. Sequencing of rearranged TCRbeta segments was performed at approximately 20X coverage. The published analysis was carried out like this. Clustering was used to correct sequencing errors, and CDR3s were annotated against IMGT to assign V, D and J genes. Out-of-frame and stop-codon sequences were excluded, and only productive TCRbeta rearrangements were used in downstream analyses. Clonality was computed as one minus Shannon entropy normalized by the log of the number of unique productive sequences. Clones differing between time points or between blood and tumor were identified using Fisher's exact test with Benjamini-Hochberg correction, with an adjusted p below 0.01 applied as the threshold. Sourced from immuneACCESS, this table was stored by TCRdb with only in-frame sequences that have V and J called. A share of the clones is absent; for the studies checked, an unresolved V gene accounts for under half, and the remainder has no known explanation. The V and J calls and clone size are taken from that table; D and trimming were inferred from the DNA. The table for this sample lists approximately 90,000 clones; 84% of them were counted only once. The top ten constitute over 2% of the sample.

The entry originates in a study of PD-L1 blockade in urothelial cancer (dated by TCRdb to 2016 to 2017). In terms of the full investigation: Every patient began therapy in about 2014 and was given atezolizumab 1,200 mg intravenously every 3 weeks. A median of roughly 140,000 T cells and 83,000 or so unique TCRs was obtained from blood samples, and a median clonality of around 0.08 was observed. In the same patients, whole exome sequencing and RNA sequencing of pretreatment tumors were performed in addition to TCR sequencing. About 85% of the roughly 29 patients were males with bladder-origin urothelial cancer, and 18 of 29 reported a prior smoking history. Some 29 patients had pretreatment blood TCR-seq, some 25 had at least one posttreatment blood collection, and some 25 had tumor TCR-seq. Blood samples were analyzed at two time points: 3 weeks after treatment start (second dose) and 6 weeks after treatment start. The study, an exploratory multi-omic analysis, examined somatic, immune and clinical correlates of response to PD-L1 blockade with atezolizumab in urothelial cancer. Durable clinical benefit was defined as progression-free survival longer than 6 months, and TCR features were also tested against progression-free and overall survival. Pretreatment tumor samples, along with matched peripheral blood collected serially before and after atezolizumab treatment, underwent TCR sequencing. Patients had an ECOG performance status of 0 or 1 and had received between 0 and 3 prior chemotherapy regimens. Durable clinical benefit was achieved by nine patients but not by the remaining 20. Broad study findings and their caveats: Improved progression-free and overall survival was found to be associated with pretreatment peripheral blood TCR clonality below the median. Small sample size (n of about 29) and many exploratory analyses mean the results are intended to be hypothesis-generating. Patients with durable benefit showed greater expansion of tumor-associated TCR clones in peripheral blood 3 weeks after starting treatment (n of about 20, p = 0.022).

Looking up the germline V gene yields CDR1 MNHNS and CDR2 SASEGT. The junction shows trimming of 2 bases on V and 0 bases on J, plus 11 bases between the germline ends. Taken from cysteine to phenylalanine, the CDR3 has 16 residues. Left in the record is the CDR3 DNA by itself, 48 bases read in frame from the first base. Recombination connected TRBV6-1 to TRBJ2-4; the D gene is perhaps TRBD1, from 5 matching bases. This clonotype was obtained from a man in his 60s with urothelial cancer. Sequencing was performed on PBMCs, taken around atezolizumab (anti-PD-L1) treatment. The CDR3 amino acid sequence is: CASSETPGIAKNIQYF. At the DNA level, the sequence is TGTGCCAGCAGTGAAACACCAGGGATAGCCAAAAACATTCAGTACTTC.